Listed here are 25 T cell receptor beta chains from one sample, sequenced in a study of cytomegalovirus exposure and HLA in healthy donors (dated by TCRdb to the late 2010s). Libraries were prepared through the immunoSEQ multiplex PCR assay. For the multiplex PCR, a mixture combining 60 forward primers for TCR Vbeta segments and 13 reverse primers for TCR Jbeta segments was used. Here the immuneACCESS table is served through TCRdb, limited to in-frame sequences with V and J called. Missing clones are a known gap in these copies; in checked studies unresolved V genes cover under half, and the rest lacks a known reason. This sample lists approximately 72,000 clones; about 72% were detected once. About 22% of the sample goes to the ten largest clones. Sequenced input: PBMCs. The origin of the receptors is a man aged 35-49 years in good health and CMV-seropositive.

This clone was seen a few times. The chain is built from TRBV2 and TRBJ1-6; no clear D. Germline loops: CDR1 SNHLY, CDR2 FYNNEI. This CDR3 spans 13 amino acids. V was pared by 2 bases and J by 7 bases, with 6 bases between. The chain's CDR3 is CASSETGNSPLHF. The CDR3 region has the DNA TGTGCCAGCAGTGAAACGGGAAATTCACCCCTCCACTTT.

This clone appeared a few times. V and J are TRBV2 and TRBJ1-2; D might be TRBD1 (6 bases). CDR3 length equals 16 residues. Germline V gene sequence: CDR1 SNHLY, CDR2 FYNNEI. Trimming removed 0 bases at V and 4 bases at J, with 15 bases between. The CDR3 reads CASSEAADSELYGYTF. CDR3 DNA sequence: TGTGCCAGCAGTGAAGCTGCGGACAGTGAGCTCTATGGCTACACCTTC.

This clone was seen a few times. The CDR3 protein is CASSNRDRGRTGNTIYF. Written as DNA, the CDR3 is TGTGCCAGCAGCAACAGGGACAGGGGGAGAACTGGAAACACCATATATTTT. This chain uses TRBV5-6 with TRBJ1-3; TRBD1 agrees at 11 bases. This CDR3 comprises 17 residues. After removal of 4 bases from V and 2 bases from J, the junction contained 8 bases not matched to a gene. Germline V gene data show CDR1 as SGHDT and CDR2 as YYEEEE.

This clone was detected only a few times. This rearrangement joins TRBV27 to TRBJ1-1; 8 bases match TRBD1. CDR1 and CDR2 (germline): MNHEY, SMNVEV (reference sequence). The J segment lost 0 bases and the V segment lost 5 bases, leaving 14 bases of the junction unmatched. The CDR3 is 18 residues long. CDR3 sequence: CASSNYPRQGTMNTEAFF. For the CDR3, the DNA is TGTGCCAGCAGTAATTACCCCCGACAGGGGACTATGAACACTGAAGCTTTCTTT.

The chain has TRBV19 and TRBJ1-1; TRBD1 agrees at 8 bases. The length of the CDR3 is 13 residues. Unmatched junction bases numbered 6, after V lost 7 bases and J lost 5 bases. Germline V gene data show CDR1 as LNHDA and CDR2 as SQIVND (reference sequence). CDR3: CASNRQGITEAFF. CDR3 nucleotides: TGTGCCAGTAACCGACAGGGGATAACTGAAGCTTTCTTT.

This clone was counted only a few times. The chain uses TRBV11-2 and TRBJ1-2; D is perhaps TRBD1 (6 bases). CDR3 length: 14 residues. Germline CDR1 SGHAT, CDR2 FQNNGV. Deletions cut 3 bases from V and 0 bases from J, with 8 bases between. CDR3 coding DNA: TGTGCCAGCAGCTTCTGGACAGCTAACTATGGCTACACCTTC. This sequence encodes CASSFWTANYGYTF.

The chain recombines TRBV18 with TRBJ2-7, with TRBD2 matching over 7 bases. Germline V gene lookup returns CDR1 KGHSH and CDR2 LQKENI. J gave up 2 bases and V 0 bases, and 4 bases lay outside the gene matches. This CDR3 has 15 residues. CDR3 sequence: CASSPPSAGAYEQYF. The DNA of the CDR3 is TGTGCCAGCTCACCACCGTCGGCGGGGGCCTACGAGCAGTACTTC.

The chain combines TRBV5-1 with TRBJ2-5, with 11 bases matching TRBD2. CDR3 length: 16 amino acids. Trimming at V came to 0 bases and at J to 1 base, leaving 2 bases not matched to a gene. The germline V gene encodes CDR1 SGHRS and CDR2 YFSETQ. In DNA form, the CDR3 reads TGCGCCAGCAGCTTGGGAGGGACTAGCGGCCAAGAGACCCAGTACTTC. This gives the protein CASSLGGTSGQETQYF. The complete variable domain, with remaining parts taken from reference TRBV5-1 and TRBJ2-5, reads KAGVTQTPRYLIKTRGQQVTLSCSPISGHRSVSWYQQTPGQGLQFLFEYFSETQRNKGNFPGRFSGRQFSNSRSEMNVSTLELGDSALYLCASSLGGTSGQETQYFGPGTRLLVL.

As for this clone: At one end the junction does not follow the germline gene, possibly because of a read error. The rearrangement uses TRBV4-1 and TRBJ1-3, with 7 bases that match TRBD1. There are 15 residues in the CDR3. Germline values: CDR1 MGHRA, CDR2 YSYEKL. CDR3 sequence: CTSSLGTASGNTIYF. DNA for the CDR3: TGCACCAGCAGCCTTGGGACAGCTTCTGGAAACACCATATATTTT.

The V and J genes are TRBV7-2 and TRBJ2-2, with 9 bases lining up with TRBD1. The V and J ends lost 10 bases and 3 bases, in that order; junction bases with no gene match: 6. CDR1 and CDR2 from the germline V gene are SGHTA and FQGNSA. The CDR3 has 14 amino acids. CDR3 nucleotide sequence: TGTGCCACCAAAAACAGGGGGCACACCGGGGAGCTGTTTTTT. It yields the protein CATKNRGHTGELFF.

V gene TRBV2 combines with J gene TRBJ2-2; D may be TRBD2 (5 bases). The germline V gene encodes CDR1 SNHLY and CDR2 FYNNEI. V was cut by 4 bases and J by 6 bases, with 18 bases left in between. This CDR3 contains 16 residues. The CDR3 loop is CASSVVAGTSSGELFF. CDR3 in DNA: TGTGCCAGCAGTGTGGTGGCGGGTACTTCATCCGGGGAGCTGTTTTTT.

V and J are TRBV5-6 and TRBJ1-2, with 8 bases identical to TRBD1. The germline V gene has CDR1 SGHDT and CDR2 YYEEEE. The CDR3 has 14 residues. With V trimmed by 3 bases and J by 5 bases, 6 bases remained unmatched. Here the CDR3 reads CASSSRTGTYGYTF. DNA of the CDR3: TGTGCCAGCAGCTCCAGGACAGGGACATATGGCTACACCTTC.

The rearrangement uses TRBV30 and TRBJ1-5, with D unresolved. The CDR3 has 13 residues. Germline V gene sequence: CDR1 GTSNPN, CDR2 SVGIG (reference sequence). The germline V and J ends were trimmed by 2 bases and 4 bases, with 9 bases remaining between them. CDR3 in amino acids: CAWSPSGNQPQHF. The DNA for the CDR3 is TGTGCCTGGAGTCCGTCCGGGAATCAGCCCCAGCATTTT.

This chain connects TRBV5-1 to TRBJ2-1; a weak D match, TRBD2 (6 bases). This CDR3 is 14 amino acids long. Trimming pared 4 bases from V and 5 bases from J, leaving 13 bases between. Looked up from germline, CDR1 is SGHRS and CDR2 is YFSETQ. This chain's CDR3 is CASSRGTFNNEQFF. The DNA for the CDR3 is TGCGCCAGCAGCCGCGGGACTTTTAACAATGAGCAGTTCTTC.

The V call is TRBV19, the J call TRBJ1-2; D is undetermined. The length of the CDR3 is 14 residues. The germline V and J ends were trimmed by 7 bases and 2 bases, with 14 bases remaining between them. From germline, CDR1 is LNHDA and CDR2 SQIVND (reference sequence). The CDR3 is CASTLPYSNYGYTF. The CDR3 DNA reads TGTGCCAGTACCCTCCCCTACTCGAACTATGGCTACACCTTC.

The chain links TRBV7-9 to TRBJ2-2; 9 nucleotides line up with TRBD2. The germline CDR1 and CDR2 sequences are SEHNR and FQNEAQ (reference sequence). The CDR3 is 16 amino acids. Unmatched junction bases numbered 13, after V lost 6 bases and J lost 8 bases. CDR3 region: CASSPRLAATPGELFF. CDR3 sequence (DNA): TGTGCCAGCAGTCCGCGACTAGCGGCCACGCCAGGGGAGCTGTTTTTT.

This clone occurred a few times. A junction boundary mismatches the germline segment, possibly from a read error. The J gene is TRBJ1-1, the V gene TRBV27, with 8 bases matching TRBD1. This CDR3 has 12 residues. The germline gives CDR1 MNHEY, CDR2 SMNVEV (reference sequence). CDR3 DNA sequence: TGTGCCAGCGGTAACATAGGACAGGGATCTCTCTTT. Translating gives CASGNIGQGSLF.

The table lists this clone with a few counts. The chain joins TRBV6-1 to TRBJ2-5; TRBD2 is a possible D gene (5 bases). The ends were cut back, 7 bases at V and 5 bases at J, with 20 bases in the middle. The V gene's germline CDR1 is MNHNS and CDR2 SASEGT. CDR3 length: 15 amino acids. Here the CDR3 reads CASTPPPPGMETQYF. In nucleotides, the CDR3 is TGTGCCAGCACTCCCCCGCCCCCGGGGATGGAGACCCAGTACTTC.

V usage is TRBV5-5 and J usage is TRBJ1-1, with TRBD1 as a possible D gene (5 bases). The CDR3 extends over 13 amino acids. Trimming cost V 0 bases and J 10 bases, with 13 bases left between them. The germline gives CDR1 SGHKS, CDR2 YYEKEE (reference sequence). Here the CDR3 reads CASSLAMDTRAFF. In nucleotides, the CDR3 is TGTGCCAGCAGCTTGGCCATGGACACGCGAGCTTTCTTT. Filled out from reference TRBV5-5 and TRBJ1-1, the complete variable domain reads DAGVTQSPTHLIKTRGQQVTLRCSPISGHKSVSWYQQVLGQGPQFIFQYYEKEERGRGNFPDRFSARQFPNYSSELNVNALLLGDSALYLCASSLAMDTRAFFGQGTRLTVV.

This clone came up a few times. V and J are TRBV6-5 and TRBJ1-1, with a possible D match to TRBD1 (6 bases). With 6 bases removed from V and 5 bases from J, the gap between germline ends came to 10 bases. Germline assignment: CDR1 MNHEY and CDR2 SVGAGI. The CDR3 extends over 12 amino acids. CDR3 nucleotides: TGTGCCAGCAGCGGACAGCCTACTGAAGCTTTCTTT. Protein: CASSGQPTEAFF.

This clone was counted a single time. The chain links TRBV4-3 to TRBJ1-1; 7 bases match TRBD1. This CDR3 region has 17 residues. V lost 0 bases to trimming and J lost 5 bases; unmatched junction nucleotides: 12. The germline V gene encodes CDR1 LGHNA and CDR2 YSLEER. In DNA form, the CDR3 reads TGCGCCAGCAGCCAAGAGGCGGCAGGGGGGCGGGGAACTGAAGCTTTCTTT. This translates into CASSQEAAGGRGTEAFF.

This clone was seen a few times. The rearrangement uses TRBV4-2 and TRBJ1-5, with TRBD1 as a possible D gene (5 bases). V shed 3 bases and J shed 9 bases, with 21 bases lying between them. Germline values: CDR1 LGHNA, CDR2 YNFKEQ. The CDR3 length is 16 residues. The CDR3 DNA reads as TGTGCCAGCAGCCAGGCCGGGACTACTCTCGTTAGGCCCCAGCATTTT. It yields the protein CASSQAGTTLVRPQHF.

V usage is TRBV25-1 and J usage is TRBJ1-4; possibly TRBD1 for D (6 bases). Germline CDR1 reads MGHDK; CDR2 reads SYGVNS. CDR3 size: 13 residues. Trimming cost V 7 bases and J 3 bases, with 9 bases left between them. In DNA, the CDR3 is TGTGCCAGCAACGCAGGGGCTAATGAAAAACTGTTTTTT. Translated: CASNAGANEKLFF. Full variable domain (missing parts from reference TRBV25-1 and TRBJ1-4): EADIYQTPRYLVIGTGKKITLECSQTMGHDKMYWYQQDPGMELHLIHYSYGVNSTEKGDLSSESTVSRIRTEHFPLTLESARPSHTSQYLCASNAGANEKLFFGSGTQLSVL.

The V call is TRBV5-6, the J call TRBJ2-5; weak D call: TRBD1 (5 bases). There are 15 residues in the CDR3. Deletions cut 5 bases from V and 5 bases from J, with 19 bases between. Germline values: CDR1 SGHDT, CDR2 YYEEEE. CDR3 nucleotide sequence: TGTGCCAGCAGTTATGGACAAGGCCGGACGGAGACCCAGTACTTC. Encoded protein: CASSYGQGRTETQYF.

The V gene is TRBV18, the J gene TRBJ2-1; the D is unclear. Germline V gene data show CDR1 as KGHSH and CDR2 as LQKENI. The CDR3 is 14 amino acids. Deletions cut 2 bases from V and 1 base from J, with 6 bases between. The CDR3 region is CASSPGQSYNEQFF. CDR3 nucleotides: TGTGCCAGCTCACCAGGCCAGTCCTACAATGAGCAGTTCTTC.